The table lists the clone carrying this T cell receptor beta chain with many counts. The antigen remains unidentified. Other DNA sequences in the same sample also yield this CDR3. TCRB transcripts that were expressed got sequenced, as all of the isolated RNA had been reverse transcribed. TCRdb's copy holds only in-frame clones and misses some; the assay was immunoSEQ multiplex PCR. The sample includes approximately 170,000 clones, around 8% seen only once; the top ten take around 0.9%. The data stem from a study of beta chain features in type 1 diabetes. Study-wide results and limits: Researchers report that Type 1 diabetes patients had moderately but significantly shorter TCRB CDR3s across all four CD4+ subsets.

The CDR3 runs 13 residues. Germline V gene lookup returns CDR1 LNHNV and CDR2 YYDKDF (reference sequence). Unmatched junction bases numbered 4, after V lost 4 bases and J lost 6 bases. The receptor was isolated from a woman aged 40 to 50 with type 1 diabetes. This chain uses TRBV15 with TRBJ1-2, with 8 nucleotides matching TRBD1. The source material was central memory CD4+ T cells from blood. The CDR3 coding sequence is TGTGCCACCAGCACCGGGACAGGCGATGGCTACACCTTC. It codes for CATSTGTGDGYTF.